This TCR beta chain was captured in a study of control samples from healthy donors and cancer patients. The protocol was immunoSEQ multiplex PCR, while the TCRdb copy is restricted to in-frame clones and leaves out a portion. The table shows some 100,000 clones, with approximately 81% occurring only once. The CDR3 extends over 11 amino acids. Trimming took off 3 bases at V and 6 bases at J, with 7 bases between the two ends. CDR1 and CDR2 (germline): SQVTM, ANQGSEA. The sequence was collected from a young woman in good health. The sequenced material came from blood. This sequence joins TRBV29-1 and TRBJ2-3; D is unresolved. In nucleotides, the CDR3 is TGCAGCGTTGACTGGGCTGATACGCAGTATTTT. Translating gives CSVDWADTQYF.